These 21 T cell receptor beta chains were all obtained from the same sample, sequenced in a study of monozygotic twins with inflammatory bowel disease. TCRdb derives one entry per CDR3 protein from the 5' RACE reads, leaving out DNA. The specimen's table records around 140,000 distinct CDR3 sequences. Sequencing input: blood. The receptors here all came from a human donor with ulcerative colitis or Crohn's disease, or a healthy co-twin of an affected twin (not recorded which).

The chain employs TRBV7-2 and TRBJ1-4. There are 16 residues in the CDR3. Germline values: CDR1 SGHTA, CDR2 FQGNSA. CDR3 residues: CASSLAYPSPNEKLFF.

The gene calls are TRBV27 and TRBJ2-5; without DNA, the TCRdb call of TRBD1 cannot be checked. The CDR3 sequence is 15 residues long. The germline V gene encodes CDR1 MNHEY and CDR2 SMNVEV (reference sequence). This CDR3 reads CASSFLGQPQETQYF.

V and J are TRBV18 and TRBJ1-3. Germline V lookup: CDR1 KGHSH, CDR2 LQKENI. This CDR3 is built from 15 residues. CDR3 region: CASSPQRNSGNTIYF.

The chain couples TRBV4-1 to TRBJ1-6. From germline, CDR1 is MGHRA and CDR2 YSYEKL. This CDR3 has 16 residues. The CDR3 reads CASSQAKPVNNSPLHF.

The chain uses TRBV10-3 and TRBJ2-5; TCRdb selects TRBD2, and the lack of DNA leaves this call unchecked. Germline values: CDR1 ENHRY, CDR2 SYGVKD. The CDR3 length is 14 residues. The CDR3 spells CAISESGGVETQYF.

This chain uses TRBV7-3 with TRBJ2-7; TCRdb returns TRBD1, unconfirmable since there is no DNA. Germline CDR1 and CDR2: SGHTA and FQGTGA. CDR3 size: 22 residues. The CDR3 loop is CASSLISIGWGQKFIPAYEQYF.

The rearrangement uses TRBV6-5 and TRBJ2-3; no DNA is available, so the TRBD1 call from TCRdb remains unchecked. Germline CDR1 and CDR2: MNHEY and SVGAGI. The CDR3 is 15 residues long. CDR3 protein: CASSDSATGTDTQYF.

This chain joins TRBV6-1 and TRBJ2-7; TCRdb selects TRBD1, and the lack of DNA leaves this call unchecked. CDR3 length: 17 amino acids. Germline V lookup: CDR1 MNHNS, CDR2 SASEGT. CDR3 loop: CASSEGLEGGFSYEQYF.

The gene calls are TRBV9 and TRBJ1-5; TCRdb's D call, TRBD1, is unchecked because there is no DNA. CDR1 and CDR2 from the germline V gene are SGDLS and YYNGEE. The CDR3 loop spans 15 amino acids. The CDR3 sequence is CASSEGGVSNQPQHF.

CDR3 sequence: CSAKDRGYGYTF. The rearrangement uses TRBV20-1 and TRBJ1-2; TCRdb gives TRBD1 as the D gene, but with no DNA this cannot be confirmed. From germline, CDR1 is DFQATT and CDR2 SNEGSKA (reference sequence). The CDR3 totals 12 residues.

V and J are TRBV28 and TRBJ2-1; as DNA is missing, the TRBD1 call by TCRdb cannot be tested. CDR3 length: 15 amino acids. Germline values: CDR1 MDHEN, CDR2 SYDVKM. The chain's CDR3 is CASRINHRGNNEQFF.

The gene calls are TRBV10-3 and TRBJ1-5. The CDR3 has 13 residues. Per the germline V gene, CDR1 is ENHRY and CDR2 is SYGVKD. CDR3: CAISEPPNQPQHF.

The chain couples TRBV5-6 to TRBJ2-4; lacking DNA, the TRBD1 call made by TCRdb goes unchecked. Germline loops: CDR1 SGHDT, CDR2 YYEEEE. The CDR3 loop spans 17 amino acids. The CDR3 loop is CASSLAGGRKAKNIQYF. The full variable domain, its missing parts supplied by reference TRBV5-6 and TRBJ2-4, is DAGVTQSPTHLIKTRGQQVTLRCSPKSGHDTVSWYQQALGQGPQFIFQYYEEEERQRGNFPDRFSGHQFPNYSSELNVNALLLGDSALYLCASSLAGGRKAKNIQYFGAGTRLSVL.

CDR3 protein: CASSYRGSNQPQHF. The rearrangement joins TRBV6-2 or TRBV6-3 to TRBJ1-5. CDR1 and CDR2 (germline): MNHEY, SVGEGT. CDR3 length: 14 amino acids.

The chain uses TRBV12-3 or TRBV12-4 and TRBJ2-7; TCRdb's D gene call, TRBD2, goes unchecked for lack of DNA. This CDR3 comprises 14 residues. CDR3 region: CASSSLAGGVEQYF.

The rearrangement uses TRBV4-2 and TRBJ1-6. Germline V gene lookup returns CDR1 LGHNA and CDR2 YNFKEQ. This CDR3 comprises 15 residues. CDR3 loop: CASSQDPRKNSPLHF.

The gene calls are TRBV7-8 and TRBJ2-7. The V gene's germline CDR1 is SGHVS and CDR2 FQNEAQ. The CDR3 has 12 amino acids. The CDR3 spells CASSLALYEQYF.

The chain employs TRBV5-1 and TRBJ1-6. From germline, CDR1 is SGHRS and CDR2 YFSETQ. The CDR3 spans 17 residues. The CDR3 here is CASSLEWTSSYNSPLHF.

The chain uses TRBV7-3 and TRBJ1-1; as DNA is missing, the TRBD1 call by TCRdb cannot be tested. The CDR3 sequence is 15 residues long. The germline CDR1 and CDR2 sequences are SGHTA and FQGTGA. CDR3 in amino acids: CASSLEGYMNTEAFF.

The J gene is TRBJ1-1, the V gene TRBV20-1; checking the TCRdb D call of TRBD1 is not possible without DNA. Looked up from germline, CDR1 is DFQATT and CDR2 is SNEGSKA (reference sequence). The length of the CDR3 is 13 residues. CDR3 sequence: CSARAPKGDQAFF.

The CDR3 loop reads CASSLTTGGDDYGYTF. The rearrangement links TRBV28 to TRBJ1-2; TCRdb returns TRBD1, unconfirmable since there is no DNA. Germline CDR1 MDHEN, CDR2 SYDVKM. The CDR3 length is 16 residues.